The next 23 T cell receptor beta chains were all read from a single sample in a study of cytomegalovirus exposure and HLA in healthy donors. The repertoire was sequenced with immunoSEQ multiplex PCR; TCRdb's copy has only in-frame clones and lacks some. The repertoire holds around 400,000 clones, with around 86% as singletons. The sequenced sample was PBMCs. The receptors originated from a woman aged 18-29 years in good health and CMV-seronegative.

The chain combines TRBV7-2 with TRBJ2-7; 9 nucleotides match TRBD2. This CDR3 spans 14 amino acids. Germline CDR1 is SGHTA and CDR2 is FQGNSA. Trimming at V came to 1 base and at J to 3 bases, leaving 1 base not matched to a gene. The CDR3 nucleotides are TGTGCCAGCAGCTTAGTAGCGGGAGACTACGAGCAGTACTTC. Translating gives CASSLVAGDYEQYF.

The chain carries TRBV19 and TRBJ1-5; unclear D gene. Germline V CDR1 and CDR2: LNHDA, SQIVND (reference sequence). This CDR3 region has 12 residues. V was clipped by 1 base and J by 8 bases, with 6 bases between them. The CDR3 here is CASSIGGEPQHF. CDR3 DNA: TGTGCCAGTAGTATAGGGGGAGAGCCCCAGCATTTT.

J is TRBJ1-4 and V is TRBV5-4, with D unclear. Trimming removed 4 bases from V and 8 bases from J, with 21 bases in between. Germline assignment: CDR1 SGHNT and CDR2 YYREEE (reference sequence). The CDR3 is 16 residues long. CDR3 in amino acids: CASSASPGKINEKLFF. The CDR3 coding sequence is TGTGCCAGCAGCGCATCGCCAGGCAAGATAAACGAAAAACTGTTTTTT.

The rearrangement joins TRBV10-3 to TRBJ2-1, with D perhaps matching TRBD1 (6 bases). Trimming pared 3 bases from V and 7 bases from J, leaving 10 bases between. The length of the CDR3 is 13 residues. CDR1 and CDR2 (germline): ENHRY, SYGVKD. The CDR3 sequence: CAISESQGNEQFF. DNA of the CDR3: TGTGCCATCAGTGAATCGCAGGGGAATGAGCAGTTCTTC.

The chain links TRBV6-4 to TRBJ2-1; 14 nucleotides match TRBD2. Germline V gives CDR1 MRHNA, CDR2 SNTAGT. Germline trimming cut 6 bases from V and 7 bases from J; bases unmatched to any gene: 11. This CDR3 spans 17 amino acids. The CDR3 sequence: CASSQSGLAGVNNEQFF. Written as DNA, the CDR3 is TGTGCCAGCAGCCAGTCGGGACTAGCGGGAGTTAATAATGAGCAGTTCTTC.

The J gene is TRBJ2-1, the V gene TRBV27; 15 bases align to TRBD2. This CDR3 has 15 residues. Per the germline V gene, CDR1 is MNHEY and CDR2 is SMNVEV (reference sequence). J was trimmed by 10 bases and V by 5 bases; bases with no gene match: 6. In nucleotides, the CDR3 is TGTGCCAGCAGTCCGGGACTAGCGGGAGGATGGGAGCAGTTCTTC. It translates to CASSPGLAGGWEQFF.

The chain combines TRBV9 with TRBJ1-1; 8 positions agree with TRBD1. This CDR3 has 14 amino acids. The V gene's germline CDR1 is SGDLS and CDR2 YYNGEE. The junction had 6 bases not matched to a gene; V was cut back by 4 bases and J by 4 bases. Here the CDR3 DNA reads TGTGCCAGCAGCTTTGGACAGGGAGGCACTGAAGCTTTCTTT. Translating it yields CASSFGQGGTEAFF. Together with reference TRBV9 and TRBJ1-1, the CDR3 gives the full variable domain: DSGVTQTPKHLITATGQRVTLRCSPRSGDLSVYWYQQSLDQGLQFLIQYYNGEERAKGNILERFSAQQFPDLHSELNLSSLELGDSALYFCASSFGQGGTEAFFGQGTRLTVV.

The genes are TRBV9 and TRBJ2-5; tentative D call: TRBD2 (7 bases). Germline V gene sequence: CDR1 SGDLS, CDR2 YYNGEE. This CDR3 comprises 15 residues. Trimming left V 0 bases short and J 5 bases short, with 14 bases between. CDR3 DNA sequence: TGTGCCAGCAGCGTAGGTTCCGAGGGGGGGGAGACCCAGTACTTC. Translation gives CASSVGSEGGETQYF. The whole variable domain, remainder taken from reference TRBV9 and TRBJ2-5, is DSGVTQTPKHLITATGQRVTLRCSPRSGDLSVYWYQQSLDQGLQFLIQYYNGEERAKGNILERFSAQQFPDLHSELNLSSLELGDSALYFCASSVGSEGGETQYFGPGTRLLVL.

The V call is TRBV30, the J call TRBJ2-1, with TRBD1 as a possible D gene (6 bases). The CDR3 consists of 17 residues. Trimming stripped 1 base from V and 0 bases from J, with 16 bases between. Germline assignment: CDR1 GTSNPN and CDR2 SVGIG (reference sequence). CDR3 loop: CAWSDLDRPSSYNEQFF. The CDR3 DNA reads TGTGCCTGGAGTGATCTTGACAGGCCAAGCTCCTACAATGAGCAGTTCTTC.

This clone is a singleton in its sample. J is TRBJ2-3 and V is TRBV7-9; 8 positions agree with TRBD2. The germline CDR1 and CDR2 sequences are SEHNR and FQNEAQ (reference sequence). The CDR3 consists of 15 residues. The junction had 7 bases not matched to a gene; V was cut back by 7 bases and J by 1 base. The CDR3, as DNA: TGTGCCAGCACTGCTAGCGGGCTCCGCACAGATACGCAGTATTTT. Translated, it gives CASTASGLRTDTQYF.

The chain is built from TRBV7-6 and TRBJ1-1, with D tentatively TRBD1 (5 bases). V was clipped by 5 bases and J by 4 bases, with 14 bases between them. Germline CDR1 reads SGHVS; CDR2 reads FNYEAQ. The length of the CDR3 is 14 residues. The CDR3 loop reads CASSPGGGGTEAFF. As DNA, the CDR3 is TGTGCCAGCAGCCCGGGGGGGGGAGGCACTGAAGCTTTCTTT.

The gene calls are TRBV5-1 and TRBJ2-2; TRBD2 aligns across 10 bases. J was trimmed by 2 bases and V by 9 bases; bases with no gene match: 4. Looked up from germline, CDR1 is SGHRS and CDR2 is YFSETQ. This CDR3 is built from 14 residues. The CDR3 spells CATRTSGNTGELFF. In nucleotides, the CDR3 is TGCGCCACCAGGACTAGCGGCAACACCGGGGAGCTGTTTTTT.

The CDR3 DNA follows: TGTGCCAGCAGCTTGGACAGGGTGAGCACAGATACGCAGTATTTT. Amino acid sequence: CASSLDRVSTDTQYF. The chain carries TRBV5-4 and TRBJ2-3; D is possibly TRBD1 (6 bases). This CDR3 region has 15 residues. Germline CDR1 reads SGHNT; CDR2 reads YYREEE (reference sequence). V shed 0 bases and J shed 0 bases, with 8 bases lying between them.

The chain links TRBV15 to TRBJ2-2, with TRBD1 as a possible D gene (6 bases). The length of the CDR3 is 16 residues. The germline V gene encodes CDR1 LNHNV and CDR2 YYDKDF (reference sequence). Trimming stripped 4 bases from V and 3 bases from J, with 15 bases between. As DNA, the CDR3 is TGTGCCACCAGCAAGACCCGGACAGTATACACCGGGGAGCTGTTTTTT. It is translated as CATSKTRTVYTGELFF.

This clone was recorded a few times. The J gene is TRBJ1-3, the V gene TRBV5-6, with D maybe TRBD1 (5 bases). Trimming took 0 bases from V and 4 from J, leaving 11 bases between them. Germline CDR1 and CDR2: SGHDT and YYEEEE. The CDR3 spans 15 residues. CDR3 bases: TGTGCCAGCAGCTTGGCTCAGGGTTCCGGAAACACCATATATTTT. Amino acids: CASSLAQGSGNTIYF.

The V gene is TRBV13, the J gene TRBJ1-2; TRBD1 matches at 7 bases. Germline values: CDR1 PRHDT, CDR2 FYEKMQ (reference sequence). The CDR3 extends over 13 amino acids. The ends lost 5 bases at V and 5 bases at J; junction bases unmatched: 5. The CDR3 region has the DNA TGTGCCAGCAGCCGGGACAGCCAATATGGCTACACCTTC. Protein sequence: CASSRDSQYGYTF.

The chain employs TRBV18 and TRBJ2-7; maybe TRBD2 (6 bases). The CDR3 is made up of 18 amino acids. The V end lost 4 bases, the J end lost 0 bases, and 22 bases lay between the germline ends. Looked up from germline, CDR1 is KGHSH and CDR2 is LQKENI. The CDR3 loop is CASSLVKLDGLFSYEQYF. Here the CDR3 DNA reads TGTGCCAGCTCACTAGTCAAATTGGACGGACTATTCTCCTACGAGCAGTACTTC. The full variable domain, completed using reference TRBV18 and TRBJ2-7, is NAGVMQNPRHLVRRRGQEARLRCSPMKGHSHVYWYRQLPEEGLKFMVYLQKENIIDESGMPKERFSAEFPKEGPSILRIQQVVRGDSAAYFCASSLVKLDGLFSYEQYFGPGTRLTVT.

This chain uses TRBV29-1 with TRBJ2-1; 9 bases fit TRBD1. With 0 bases clipped from V and 3 bases from J, the junction kept 9 bases outside the gene matches. This CDR3 is built from 17 residues. Germline V gives CDR1 SQVTM, CDR2 ANQGSEA. For the CDR3, the DNA is TGCAGCGTTGAAGATCTTCCGGGACAGGGAGGCTACAATGAGCAGTTCTTC. Translated: CSVEDLPGQGGYNEQFF.

V and J are TRBV28 and TRBJ1-1; 9 positions agree with TRBD1. Germline V gene sequence: CDR1 MDHEN, CDR2 SYDVKM. V lost 5 bases, J lost 3 bases, and 4 bases stayed unmatched. This CDR3 region has 14 residues. CDR3 amino acids: CASSTRTGDTEAFF. The CDR3 coding sequence is TGTGCCAGCAGTACCCGGACAGGGGACACTGAAGCTTTCTTT. Variable domain in full (rest from reference TRBV28 and TRBJ1-1): DVKVTQSSRYLVKRTGEKVFLECVQDMDHENMFWYRQDPGLGLRLIYFSYDVKMKEKGDIPEGYSVSREKKERFSLILESASTNQTSMYLCASSTRTGDTEAFFGQGTRLTVV.

This clone was seen only a few times. V is TRBV25-1 and J is TRBJ2-7, with D possibly TRBD2 on 6 matching bases. Trimming cost V 10 bases and J 3 bases, with 10 bases left between them. Germline lookup yields CDR1 MGHDK and CDR2 SYGVNS. The CDR3 sequence is 11 residues long. CDR3 sequence (DNA): TGTGCCATTGGGGACTTCTACGAGCAGTACTTC. Its protein is CAIGDFYEQYF.

The V and J genes are TRBV13 and TRBJ2-5; TRBD2 aligns across 10 bases. V lost 6 bases to trimming and J lost 0 bases; unmatched junction nucleotides: 7. The length of the CDR3 is 16 residues. CDR1 and CDR2 from the germline V gene are PRHDT and FYEKMQ (reference sequence). Written as DNA, the CDR3 is TGTGCCAGCAGTCTAAGACTAGCGGGTAACCAAGAGACCCAGTACTTC. Its translation is CASSLRLAGNQETQYF.

V gene TRBV28 combines with J gene TRBJ1-2; D unresolved. This CDR3 is built from 14 residues. V was clipped by 6 bases and J by 0 bases, with 11 bases between them. Germline V gives CDR1 MDHEN, CDR2 SYDVKM. DNA for the CDR3: TGTGCCAGCAGGCTTGAGTACTCTAACTATGGCTACACCTTC. Amino acids: CASRLEYSNYGYTF.

The CDR3 bases are TGTGCCAGCAGCGCCCCGGGACAGCCCCCGTATGAGCAGTTCTTC. Amino acids: CASSAPGQPPYEQFF. The rearrangement uses TRBV9 and TRBJ2-1; 7 bases line up with TRBD1. The J segment lost 8 bases and the V segment lost 3 bases, leaving 11 bases of the junction unmatched. Germline V gene data show CDR1 as SGDLS and CDR2 as YYNGEE. The CDR3 sequence is 15 residues long.